This TCR beta chain was retrieved from a study of blood T cell repertoires in COVID-19 (dated by TCRdb to the early 2020s). The study in broad terms: Samples from collaborators originated in the United States, Italy and Spain and spanned both the acute and convalescent phases of COVID-19. Nearly every sample came with metadata listing a de-identified subject ID, COVID-19 status, age in years and sex. A freely available public database, intended as a resource for researchers studying the immune response to SARS-CoV-2, is where the repertoires were released. Where available, HLA class I and class II types were obtained from metadata supplied by the sample provider rather than from assay-based typing. The prospective study material was composed of cDNA or gDNA derived from T cells, B-cell-depleted T cells, or PBMCs. Samples were obtained from the ongoing ImmuneRACE study (first 160 participants) and from over 1,000 subjects provided by 6 global collaborators. Subjects who had been exposed to COVID-19, were actively infected with it, or had recovered from it provided the deeply sampled blood TCRbeta repertoires that made up the dataset.

Study-wide findings and limitations: The amount of clinical and demographic metadata varied by source and participant and was provided uncurated.

The junction shows trimming of 1 base on V and 4 bases on J, plus 5 bases between the germline ends. As encoded in the germline V gene, CDR1 is MNHEY while CDR2 is SVGEGT. Taken from cysteine to phenylalanine, the CDR3 has 13 residues. Only the CDR3 DNA is retained, 39 bases long and in frame from the first base. The collaborating institutions used their own protocols to collect whole blood in K2EDTA tubes. Collaborator samples were shipped for TCRbeta analysis as frozen whole blood, isolated PBMCs, or DNA extracted from either sample type. TCRbeta CDR3 regions were amplified from genomic DNA using the immunoSEQ Assay, a bias-controlled multiplex PCR. The original pipeline was this. Nucleated cell counts per sample were estimated from amplification of reference gene primers within the assay. To quantify the absolute abundance of each unique TCRbeta CDR3 rearrangement, sequence reads were collapsed and filtered. For each sample, productive Simpson clonality was calculated as the square root of Simpson's diversity index across productive rearrangements. TCRdb carries this immuneACCESS record with in-frame sequences only. Its versions omit some clonotypes, under half of them owing to an unresolved V gene in the studies checked, with the rest unexplained. The DNA gave D and trimming, while V, J and clone size come from that table. This sample gives roughly 120,000 clones in total; about 90% of them show up just once. The ten largest clones add up to almost 30% of the sample.

Of note for this clone: Its antigen is not yet known. Within one base of it there is no much larger clone, and no base qualities were kept.

The sequence derives from a woman in her 70s with acute or convalescent COVID-19. Rearrangement joined TRBV6-2 or TRBV6-3 to TRBJ1-5, with the D gene uncertain. What was sequenced was peripheral blood. Read as DNA, the sequence is TGTGCCAGCAGTTACTTCGGGAATCAGCCCCAGCATTTT. This gives the protein CASSYFGNQPQHF.